This TCR beta chain was retrieved from a study of T cells in Graves' hyperthyroidism and ophthalmopathy. Template material for amplifying TCR beta CDR3 regions consisted of RNA transcripts. An initial round of RT-PCR targeting the TCR CDR3 relied on the HTBI primer set. TCRdb reprocessed the multiplex PCR reads with MiXCR, giving one entry per CDR3 protein. The sample shows 350,000 to 450,000 distinct CDR3 sequences, around 13% of them seen only once. Trimming left V 3 bases short and J 5 bases short, with 7 bases between. The germline V gene has CDR1 KGHSH and CDR2 LQKENI. The CDR3 consists of 13 residues. The table lists this clonotype with many counts.

This TCR came from a woman aged 55-69 years with Graves' hyperthyroidism. The material sequenced was blood. The V call is TRBV18, the J call TRBJ1-4, with D possibly being TRBD1 (6 bases). The CDR3 here is CASSPGQNEKLFF. CDR3 bases: TGTGCCAGCTCACCCGGACAGAATGAAAAACTGTTTTTT.